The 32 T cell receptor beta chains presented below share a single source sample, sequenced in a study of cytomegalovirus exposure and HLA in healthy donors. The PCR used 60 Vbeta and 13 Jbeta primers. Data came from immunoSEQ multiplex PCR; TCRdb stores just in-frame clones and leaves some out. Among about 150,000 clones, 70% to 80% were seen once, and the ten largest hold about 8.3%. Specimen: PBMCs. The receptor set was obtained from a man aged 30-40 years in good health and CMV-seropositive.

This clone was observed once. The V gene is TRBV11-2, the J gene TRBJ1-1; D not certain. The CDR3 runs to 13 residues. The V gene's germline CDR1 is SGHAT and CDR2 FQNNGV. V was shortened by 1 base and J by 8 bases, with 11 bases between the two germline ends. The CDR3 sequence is CASSLVSGTEAFF. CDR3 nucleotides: TGTGCCAGCAGCTTAGTATCGGGTACGGAAGCTTTCTTT.

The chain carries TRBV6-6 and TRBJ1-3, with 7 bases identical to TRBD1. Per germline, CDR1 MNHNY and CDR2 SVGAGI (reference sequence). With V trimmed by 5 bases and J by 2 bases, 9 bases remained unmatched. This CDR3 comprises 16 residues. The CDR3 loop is CASSRTTGQTGNTIYF. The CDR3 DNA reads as TGTGCCAGCAGTCGAACTACGGGACAGACTGGAAACACCATATATTTT.

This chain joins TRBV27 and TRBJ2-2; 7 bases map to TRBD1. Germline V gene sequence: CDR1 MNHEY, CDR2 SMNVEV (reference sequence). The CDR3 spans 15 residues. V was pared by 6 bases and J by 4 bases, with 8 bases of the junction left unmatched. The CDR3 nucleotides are TGTGCCAGCAGCTGGGGACAGCGACTCACCGGGGAGCTGTTTTTT. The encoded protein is CASSWGQRLTGELFF.

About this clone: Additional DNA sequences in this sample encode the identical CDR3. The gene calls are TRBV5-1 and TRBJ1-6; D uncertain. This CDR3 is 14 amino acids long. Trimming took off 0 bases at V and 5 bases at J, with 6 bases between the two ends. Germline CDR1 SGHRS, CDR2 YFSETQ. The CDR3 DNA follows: TGCGCCAGCAGCTTGGGACAAGATAATTCACCCCTCCACTTT. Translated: CASSLGQDNSPLHF.

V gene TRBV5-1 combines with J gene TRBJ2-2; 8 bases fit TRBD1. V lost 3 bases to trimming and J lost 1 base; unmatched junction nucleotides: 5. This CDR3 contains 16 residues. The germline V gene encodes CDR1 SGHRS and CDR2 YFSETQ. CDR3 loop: CASSSRTGKNTGELFF. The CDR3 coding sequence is TGCGCCAGCAGCTCCAGGACAGGGAAGAACACCGGGGAGCTGTTTTTT.

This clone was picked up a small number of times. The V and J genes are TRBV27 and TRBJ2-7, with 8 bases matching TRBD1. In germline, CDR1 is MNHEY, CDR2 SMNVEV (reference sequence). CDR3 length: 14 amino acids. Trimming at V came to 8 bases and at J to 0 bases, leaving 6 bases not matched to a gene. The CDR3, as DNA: TGTGCCAGCGGCCGGGACAGGAACTCCTACGAGCAGTACTTC. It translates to CASGRDRNSYEQYF.

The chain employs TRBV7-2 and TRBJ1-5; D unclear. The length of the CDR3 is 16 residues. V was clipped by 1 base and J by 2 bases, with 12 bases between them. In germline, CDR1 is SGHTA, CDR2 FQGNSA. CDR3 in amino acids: CASSLETFVGNQPQHF. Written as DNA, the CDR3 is TGTGCCAGCAGCTTAGAAACATTTGTCGGCAATCAGCCCCAGCATTTT.

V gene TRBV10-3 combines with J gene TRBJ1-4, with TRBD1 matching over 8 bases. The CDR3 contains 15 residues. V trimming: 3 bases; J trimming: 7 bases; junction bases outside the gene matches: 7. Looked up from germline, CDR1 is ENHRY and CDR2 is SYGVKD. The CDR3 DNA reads TGTGCCATCAGTGAACAGGGGGTAAGCGGTGAAAAACTGTTTTTT. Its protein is CAISEQGVSGEKLFF.

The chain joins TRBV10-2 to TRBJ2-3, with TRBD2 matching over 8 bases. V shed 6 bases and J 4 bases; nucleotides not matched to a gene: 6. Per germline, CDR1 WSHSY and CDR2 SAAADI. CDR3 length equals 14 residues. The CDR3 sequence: CASRYGLAADTQYF. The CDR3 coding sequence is TGCGCCAGCAGATACGGACTAGCAGCAGATACGCAGTATTTT.

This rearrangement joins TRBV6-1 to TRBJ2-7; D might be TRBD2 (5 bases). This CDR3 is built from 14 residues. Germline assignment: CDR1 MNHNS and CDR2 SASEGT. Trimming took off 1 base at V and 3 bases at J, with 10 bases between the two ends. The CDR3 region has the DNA TGTGCCAGCAGTGAAGGCCAAGGGAGCTACGAGCAGTACTTC. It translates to CASSEGQGSYEQYF.

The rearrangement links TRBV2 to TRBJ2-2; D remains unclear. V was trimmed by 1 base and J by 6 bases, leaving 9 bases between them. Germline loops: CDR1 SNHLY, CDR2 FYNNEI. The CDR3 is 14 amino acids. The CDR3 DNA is TGTGCCAGCAGTGAAGAAACTGGGCCCGGGGAGCTGTTTTTT. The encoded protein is CASSEETGPGELFF.

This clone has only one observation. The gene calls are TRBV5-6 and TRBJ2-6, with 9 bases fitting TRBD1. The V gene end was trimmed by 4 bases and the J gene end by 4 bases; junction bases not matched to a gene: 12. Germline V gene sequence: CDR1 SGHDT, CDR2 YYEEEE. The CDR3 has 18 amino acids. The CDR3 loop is CASSQLGQGSTGANVLTF. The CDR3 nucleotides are TGTGCCAGCAGCCAGTTGGGACAGGGTAGTACCGGGGCCAACGTCCTGACTTTC.

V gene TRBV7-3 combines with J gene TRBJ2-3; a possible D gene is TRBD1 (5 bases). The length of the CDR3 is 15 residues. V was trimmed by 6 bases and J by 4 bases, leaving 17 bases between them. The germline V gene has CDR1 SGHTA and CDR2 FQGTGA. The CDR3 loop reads CASSANGRAADTQYF. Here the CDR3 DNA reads TGTGCCAGCAGTGCAAACGGCAGGGCCGCAGATACGCAGTATTTT.

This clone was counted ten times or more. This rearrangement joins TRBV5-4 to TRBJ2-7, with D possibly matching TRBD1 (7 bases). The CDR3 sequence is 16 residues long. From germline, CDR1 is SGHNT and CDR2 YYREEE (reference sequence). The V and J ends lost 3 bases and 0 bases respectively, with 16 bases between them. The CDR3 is CASSSGGTASSYEQYF. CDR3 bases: TGTGCCAGCAGCTCCGGCGGGACAGCTAGCTCCTACGAGCAGTACTTC.

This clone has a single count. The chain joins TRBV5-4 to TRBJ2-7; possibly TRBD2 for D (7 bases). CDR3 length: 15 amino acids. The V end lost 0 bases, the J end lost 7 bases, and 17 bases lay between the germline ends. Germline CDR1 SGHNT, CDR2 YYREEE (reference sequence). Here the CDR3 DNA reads TGTGCCAGCAGCTTGGTAGGGGGGGGTCCGGGGGAGCAGTACTTC. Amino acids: CASSLVGGGPGEQYF.

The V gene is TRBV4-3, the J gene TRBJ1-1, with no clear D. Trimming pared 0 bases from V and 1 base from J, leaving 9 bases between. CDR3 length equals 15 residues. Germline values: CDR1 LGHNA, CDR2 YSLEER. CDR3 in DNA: TGCGCCAGCAGCCAAGATCGGCCAGGGAACACTGAAGCTTTCTTT. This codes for CASSQDRPGNTEAFF.

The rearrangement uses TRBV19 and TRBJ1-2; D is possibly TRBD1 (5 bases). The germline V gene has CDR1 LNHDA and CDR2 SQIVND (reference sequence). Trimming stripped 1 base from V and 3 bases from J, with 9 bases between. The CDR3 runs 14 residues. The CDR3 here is CASSIGRVHYGYTF. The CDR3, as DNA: TGTGCCAGTAGTATAGGCAGGGTTCACTATGGCTACACCTTC.

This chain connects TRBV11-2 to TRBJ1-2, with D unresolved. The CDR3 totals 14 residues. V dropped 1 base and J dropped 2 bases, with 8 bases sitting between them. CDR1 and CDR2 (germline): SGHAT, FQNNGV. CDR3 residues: CASSLGQINYGYTF. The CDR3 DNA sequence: TGTGCCAGCAGCTTAGGGCAGATAAACTATGGCTACACCTTC. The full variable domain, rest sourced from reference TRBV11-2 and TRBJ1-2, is EAGVAQSPRYKIIEKRQSVAFWCNPISGHATLYWYQQILGQGPKLLIQFQNNGVVDDSQLPKDRFSAERLKGVDSTLKIQPAKLEDSAVYLCASSLGQINYGYTFGSGTRLTVV.

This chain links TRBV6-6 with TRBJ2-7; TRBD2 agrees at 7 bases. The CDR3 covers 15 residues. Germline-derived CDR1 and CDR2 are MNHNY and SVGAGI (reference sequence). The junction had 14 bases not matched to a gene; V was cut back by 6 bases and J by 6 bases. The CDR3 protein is CASSQGGSGKAEQYF. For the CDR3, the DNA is TGTGCCAGCAGCCAGGGCGGGAGCGGGAAAGCCGAGCAGTACTTC.

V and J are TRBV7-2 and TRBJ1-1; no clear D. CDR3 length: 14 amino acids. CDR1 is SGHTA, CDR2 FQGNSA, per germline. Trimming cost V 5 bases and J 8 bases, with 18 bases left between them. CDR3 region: CASSRSYGELEAFF. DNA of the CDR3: TGTGCCAGCAGCCGAAGCTACGGAGAATTAGAAGCTTTCTTT.

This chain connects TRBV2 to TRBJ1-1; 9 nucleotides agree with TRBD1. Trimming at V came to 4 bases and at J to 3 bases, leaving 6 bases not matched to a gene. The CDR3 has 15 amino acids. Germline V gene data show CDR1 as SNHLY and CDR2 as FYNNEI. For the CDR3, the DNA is TGTGCCAGCAGTGCTCGGGGGACAGGGCACACTGAAGCTTTCTTT. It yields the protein CASSARGTGHTEAFF. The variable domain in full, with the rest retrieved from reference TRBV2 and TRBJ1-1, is EPEVTQTPSHQVTQMGQEVILRCVPISNHLYFYWYRQILGQKVEFLVSFYNNEISEKSEIFDDQFSVERPDGSNFTLKIRSTKLEDSAMYFCASSARGTGHTEAFFGQGTRLTVV.

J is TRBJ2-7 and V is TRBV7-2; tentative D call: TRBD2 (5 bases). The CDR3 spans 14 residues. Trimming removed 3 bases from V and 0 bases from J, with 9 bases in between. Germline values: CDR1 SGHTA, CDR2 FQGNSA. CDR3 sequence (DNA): TGTGCCAGCAGCTTGGCCGGGGTCTCCTACGAGCAGTACTTC. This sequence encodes CASSLAGVSYEQYF.

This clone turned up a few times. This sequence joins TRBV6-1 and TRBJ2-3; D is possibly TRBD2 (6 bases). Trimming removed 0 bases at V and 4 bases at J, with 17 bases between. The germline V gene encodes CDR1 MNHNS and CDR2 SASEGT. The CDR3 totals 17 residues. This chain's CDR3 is CASSEAGGGPSPDTQYF. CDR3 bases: TGTGCCAGCAGTGAAGCGGGAGGTGGCCCTAGCCCAGATACGCAGTATTTT.

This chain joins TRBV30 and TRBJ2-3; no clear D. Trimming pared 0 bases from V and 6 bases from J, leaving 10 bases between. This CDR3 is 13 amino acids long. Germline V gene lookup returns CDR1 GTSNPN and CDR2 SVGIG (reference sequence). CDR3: CAWSVRVADTQYF. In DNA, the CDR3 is TGTGCCTGGAGTGTACGGGTTGCGGATACGCAGTATTTT.

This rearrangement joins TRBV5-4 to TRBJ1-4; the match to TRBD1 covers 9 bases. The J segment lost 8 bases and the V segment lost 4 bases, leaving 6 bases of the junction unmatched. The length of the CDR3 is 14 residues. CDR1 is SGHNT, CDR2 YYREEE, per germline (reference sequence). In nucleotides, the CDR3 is TGTGCCAGCAGCCCGGGACAGGGTACAGAAAAACTGTTTTTT. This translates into CASSPGQGTEKLFF.

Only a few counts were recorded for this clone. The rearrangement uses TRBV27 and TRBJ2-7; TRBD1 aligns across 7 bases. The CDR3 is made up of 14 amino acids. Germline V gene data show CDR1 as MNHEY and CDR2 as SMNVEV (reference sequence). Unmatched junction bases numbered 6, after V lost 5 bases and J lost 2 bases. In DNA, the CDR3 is TGTGCCAGCAGTAAGGACAGGATGACCTACGAGCAGTACTTC. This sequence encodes CASSKDRMTYEQYF.

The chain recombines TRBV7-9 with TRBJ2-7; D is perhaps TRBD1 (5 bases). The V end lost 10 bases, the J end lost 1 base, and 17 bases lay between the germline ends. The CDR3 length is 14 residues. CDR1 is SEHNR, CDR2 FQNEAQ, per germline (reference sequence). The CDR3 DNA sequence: TGTGCCACCGTTCAGGTAGGGGTTTCCTACGAGCAGTACTTC. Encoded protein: CATVQVGVSYEQYF.

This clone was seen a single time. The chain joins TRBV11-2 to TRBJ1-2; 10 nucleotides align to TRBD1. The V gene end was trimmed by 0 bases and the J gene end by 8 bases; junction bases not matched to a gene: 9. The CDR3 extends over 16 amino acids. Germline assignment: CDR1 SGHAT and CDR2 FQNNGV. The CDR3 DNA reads TGTGCCAGCAGCTTAGATCGGGACAGGGGCTACCAAGGCTACACCTTC. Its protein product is CASSLDRDRGYQGYTF.

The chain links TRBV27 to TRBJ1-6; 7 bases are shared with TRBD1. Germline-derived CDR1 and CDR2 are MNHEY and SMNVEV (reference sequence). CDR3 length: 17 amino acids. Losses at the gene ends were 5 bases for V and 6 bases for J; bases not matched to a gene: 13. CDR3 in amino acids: CASSRGPETGFNSPLHF. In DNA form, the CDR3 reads TGTGCCAGCAGTAGAGGGCCGGAGACAGGGTTTAATTCACCCCTCCACTTT.

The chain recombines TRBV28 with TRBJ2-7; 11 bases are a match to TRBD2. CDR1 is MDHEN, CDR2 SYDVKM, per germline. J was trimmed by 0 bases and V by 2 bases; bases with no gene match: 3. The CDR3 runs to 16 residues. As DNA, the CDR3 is TGTGCCAGCAGTTTACCTACTAGCGGGAGCTCCTACGAGCAGTACTTC. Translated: CASSLPTSGSSYEQYF.

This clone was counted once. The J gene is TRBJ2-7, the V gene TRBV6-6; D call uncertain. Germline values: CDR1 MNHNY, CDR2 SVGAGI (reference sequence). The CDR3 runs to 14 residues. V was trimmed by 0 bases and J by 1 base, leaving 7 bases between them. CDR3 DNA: TGTGCCAGCAGTTACTCTGTACTTTCCTACGAGCAGTACTTC. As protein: CASSYSVLSYEQYF.

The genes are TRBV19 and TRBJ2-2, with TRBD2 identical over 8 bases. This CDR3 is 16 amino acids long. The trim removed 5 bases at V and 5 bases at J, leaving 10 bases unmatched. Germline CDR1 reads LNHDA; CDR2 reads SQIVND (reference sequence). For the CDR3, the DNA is TGTGCCAGTAGTCCCTCCCGGGGGGGCGGTACCGGGGAGCTGTTTTTT. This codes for CASSPSRGGGTGELFF.